Listed below are T cell receptor beta chains from one sample, sequenced in a study of shared clonotypes between healthy human individuals. Libraries were prepared by immunoSEQ multiplex PCR; TCRdb keeps only in-frame clonotypes and omits some of them. The data contain 650,000 to 800,000 clones, roughly 94% of them singletons. Sequenced: naive CD8+ T cells sorted from blood. The receptors originated from a man aged 30 to 39 in good health. Each CDR3 is given with its conserved first and last residue. D genes are given only for firm matches. Part of the rows lack a size; the others show once, few, many or a class for expanded clones.

d_gene,j_gene,v_gene,abundance,CDR3aa,CDR3nt
TRBD1,TRBJ2-3,TRBV30,.,CAWSGTGSTDTQYF,TGTGCCTGGTCCGGGACAGGGAGCACAGATACGCAGTATTTT
TRBD1,TRBJ2-7,TRBV11-2,.,CASSLGTGGGQGQQYF,TGTGCCAGCAGCTTAGGTACCGGTGGCGGACAGGGACAACAGTACTTC
.,TRBJ2-1,TRBV28,.,CASMTIPPSNEQFF,TGTGCCAGCATGACTATTCCCCCCTCCAATGAGCAGTTCTTC
TRBD1,TRBJ2-1,TRBV2,.,CASSRTGDNEQFF,TGTGCCAGCAGTAGGACAGGGGACAATGAGCAGTTCTTC
TRBD1,TRBJ2-2,TRBV11-2,.,CASSGWDRGNPANTGELFF,TGTGCCAGCAGCGGATGGGACAGGGGGAACCCAGCCAACACCGGGGAGCTGTTTTTT
.,TRBJ1-2,TRBV6-5,.,CASSYQGLTYGYTF,TGTGCCAGCAGTTACCAGGGACTTACGTATGGCTACACCTTC
TRBD2,TRBJ2-7,TRBV10-2,.,CASSTPGLPYEQYF,TGCGCCAGCAGTACGCCGGGACTACCCTACGAGCAGTACTTC
.,TRBJ1-4,TRBV7-9,.,CASSPGEKLFF,TGTGCCAGCAGCCCCGGTGAAAAACTGTTTTTT
TRBD2,TRBJ2-5,TRBV15,.,CATSRVSGRVQETQYF,TGTGCCACCAGCAGAGTTAGCGGGAGGGTCCAAGAGACCCAGTACTTC
.,TRBJ2-7,TRBV6-1,once,CASSGVDAQYF,TGTGCCAGCAGTGGAGTCGACGCGCAGTACTTC
.,TRBJ2-3,TRBV7-9,.,CASSLGAGPVYTQYF,TGTGCCAGCAGCTTAGGAGCGGGCCCCGTTTATACGCAGTATTTT
.,TRBJ2-7,TRBV27,.,CASSLSETGAYEQYF,TGTGCCAGCAGTTTATCCGAGACAGGAGCCTACGAGCAGTACTTC
TRBD2,TRBJ2-2,TRBV5-1,.,CASSLVLAGVGGELFF,TGCGCCAGCAGCTTGGTACTAGCGGGAGTTGGCGGGGAGCTGTTTTTT
.,TRBJ2-2,TRBV11-2,.,CASSPRGSYTGELFF,TGTGCCAGCAGCCCCCGGGGCAGTTACACCGGGGAGCTGTTTTTT